One and the same sample provided the 32 T cell receptor beta chains below, sequenced in a study of blood T cell repertoires in COVID-19. The data were produced by immunoSEQ multiplex PCR, yet TCRdb's version contains in-frame clones alone and is incomplete. The repertoire has about 150,000 clones, 85% to 90% of them found once; the top ten carry more than 14%. Sequences were obtained from peripheral blood. The origin of the receptors is a woman aged 40 to 55 with acute or convalescent COVID-19.

The J gene is TRBJ1-1, the V gene TRBV10-3; no firm D call. CDR3 length equals 15 residues. Trimming removed 6 bases at V and 3 bases at J, with 17 bases between. CDR1 and CDR2 from the germline V gene are ENHRY and SYGVKD. Here the CDR3 DNA reads TGTGCCATCAGCCTTAAACCCGGTACGGACACTGAAGCTTTCTTT. This codes for CAISLKPGTDTEAFF.

The chain uses TRBV6-6 and TRBJ2-1; unclear D gene. Looked up from germline, CDR1 is MNHNY and CDR2 is SVGAGI (reference sequence). Trimming removed 2 bases from V and 9 bases from J, with 8 bases in between. This CDR3 comprises 12 residues. In nucleotides, the CDR3 is TGTGCCAGCAGTTACGGGCTCCCTGAGCAGTTCTTC. It codes for CASSYGLPEQFF.

The chain uses TRBV3-1 (or the pseudogene TRBV3-2) and TRBJ1-1; D is unresolved. The CDR3 contains 15 residues. Germline-derived CDR1 and CDR2 are LGHDT and YNNKEL (reference sequence). Trimming stripped 3 bases from V and 3 bases from J, with 14 bases between. This CDR3 reads CASSQVLGRDTEAFF. The CDR3, as DNA: TGTGCCAGCAGCCAGGTGCTAGGGCGGGACACTGAAGCTTTCTTT.

This rearrangement joins TRBV6-1 to TRBJ1-2, with TRBD1 identical over 8 bases. The CDR3 is 13 amino acids. Germline V gives CDR1 MNHNS, CDR2 SASEGT. The J segment lost 6 bases and the V segment lost 3 bases, leaving 3 bases of the junction unmatched. As DNA, the CDR3 is TGTGCCAGCAGTGAGCAGGACAGGGATGGCTACACCTTC. Translation gives CASSEQDRDGYTF.

The chain links TRBV4-1 to TRBJ2-7; 8 bases agree with TRBD1. This CDR3 is built from 13 residues. Losses at the gene ends were 3 bases for V and 6 bases for J; bases not matched to a gene: 4. Germline loops: CDR1 MGHRA, CDR2 YSYEKL. The CDR3 DNA reads as TGCGCCAGCAGCCAGGACAGGGAATTCGAGCAGTACTTC. Protein product: CASSQDREFEQYF.

The chain recombines TRBV23-1 with TRBJ1-4; maybe TRBD1 (5 bases). TRBV23-1 is placed among ORFs of uncertain function. The CDR3 sequence is 16 residues long. Between the trimmed V and J ends, which lost 2 bases and 6 bases, there was a span of 16 bases. The CDR3 region is CASSQVNRAGHEKLFF. The CDR3 DNA reads TGCGCCAGCAGTCAAGTCAATAGGGCAGGGCATGAAAAACTGTTTTTT.

The rearrangement links TRBV24-1 to TRBJ2-5; 7 nucleotides agree with TRBD2. The CDR3 has 18 amino acids. Per germline, CDR1 KGHDR and CDR2 SFDVKD. V shed 3 bases, J shed 3 bases, and the junction held 15 bases outside the gene matches. The CDR3 loop reads CATSDRGGGGAGEETQYF. The CDR3 nucleotides read TGTGCCACCAGTGATCGCGGTGGGGGGGGAGCGGGTGAAGAGACCCAGTACTTC.

J is TRBJ2-3 and V is TRBV2, with D tentatively TRBD2 (5 bases). V lost 4 bases, J lost 2 bases, and 10 bases lay in between. This CDR3 comprises 14 residues. Germline V CDR1 and CDR2: SNHLY, FYNNEI. CDR3 loop: CASSGLPDTDTQYF. The CDR3 region has the DNA TGTGCCAGCAGTGGACTACCCGACACAGATACGCAGTATTTT. Supplemented by reference TRBV2 and TRBJ2-3, the full variable domain reads EPEVTQTPSHQVTQMGQEVILRCVPISNHLYFYWYRQILGQKVEFLVSFYNNEISEKSEIFDDQFSVERPDGSNFTLKIRSTKLEDSAMYFCASSGLPDTDTQYFGPGTRLTVL.

The rearrangement uses TRBV2 and TRBJ2-1; TRBD2 is a possible D gene (5 bases). The length of the CDR3 is 18 residues. V was cut by 5 bases and J by 6 bases, with 26 bases left in between. Germline V gene data show CDR1 as SNHLY and CDR2 as FYNNEI. The CDR3 DNA is TGTGCCAGCAGTATGAGGGTATCGGCCATCGCCACGTCCAATGAGCAGTTCTTC. As protein: CASSMRVSAIATSNEQFF.

The genes are TRBV3-1 (or the pseudogene TRBV3-2) and TRBJ1-2, with a weak D call TRBD1 (5 bases). Germline loops: CDR1 LGHDT, CDR2 YNNKEL (reference sequence). This CDR3 region has 14 residues. V dropped 3 bases and J dropped 8 bases, with 16 bases sitting between them. The CDR3 nucleotides are TGTGCCAGCAGCCAGCTAGGTGGCGGGGGGGGCTACACCTTC. Encoded protein: CASSQLGGGGGYTF.

The chain recombines TRBV18 with TRBJ2-1; 8 nucleotides match TRBD1. Germline V gene sequence: CDR1 KGHSH, CDR2 LQKENI. This CDR3 is built from 15 residues. Trimming at V came to 5 bases and at J to 7 bases, leaving 10 bases not matched to a gene. In DNA, the CDR3 is TGTGCCAGCTCATTCGTCGGACAGGGCGGGAATGAGCAGTTCTTC. Its translation: CASSFVGQGGNEQFF. Full variable domain (remainder filled in from reference TRBV18 and TRBJ2-1): NAGVMQNPRHLVRRRGQEARLRCSPMKGHSHVYWYRQLPEEGLKFMVYLQKENIIDESGMPKERFSAEFPKEGPSILRIQQVVRGDSAAYFCASSFVGQGGNEQFFGPGTRLTVL.

The rearrangement uses TRBV7-2 and TRBJ2-3, with 13 bases identical to TRBD2. The germline CDR1 and CDR2 sequences are SGHTA and FQGNSA. V dropped 0 bases and J dropped 2; count of bases not matched to a gene: 11. The CDR3 is made up of 20 amino acids. The CDR3 DNA sequence: TGTGCCAGCAGCTTAGCCCTGACTAGCGGGGGGCCGAGGCCCACAGATACGCAGTATTTT. Protein: CASSLALTSGGPRPTDTQYF.

This clone appeared once. The chain carries TRBV10-2 and TRBJ2-2, with TRBD2 identical over 11 bases. The germline gives CDR1 WSHSY, CDR2 SAAADI. This CDR3 is 16 amino acids long. V dropped 6 bases and J dropped 3; count of bases not matched to a gene: 6. The CDR3 bases are TGCGCCAGCAGAGATCCGGGACTAGCGGACACCGGGGAGCTGTTTTTT. Encoded protein: CASRDPGLADTGELFF.

V usage is TRBV27 and J usage is TRBJ1-1; D is unclear. Germline V CDR1 and CDR2: MNHEY, SMNVEV (reference sequence). The V and J ends lost 6 bases and 1 base respectively, with 9 bases between them. This CDR3 region has 13 residues. The CDR3 reads CASRLAGNTEAFF. The CDR3 region has the DNA TGTGCCAGCAGACTTGCAGGGAACACTGAAGCTTTCTTT.

The V gene is TRBV11-3, the J gene TRBJ2-2; 7 positions agree with TRBD1. The CDR3 is made up of 15 amino acids. The V gene's germline CDR1 is SGHNT and CDR2 YENEEA. V shed 4 bases and J 6 bases; nucleotides not matched to a gene: 8. CDR3 amino acids: CASSYRGRSAGELFF. CDR3 nucleotide sequence: TGTGCCAGCAGCTACAGGGGTAGAAGTGCCGGGGAGCTGTTTTTT.

The rearrangement links TRBV7-8 to TRBJ2-3; 9 bases fit TRBD2. With V trimmed by 5 bases and J by 3 bases, 9 bases remained unmatched. Germline CDR1 reads SGHVS; CDR2 reads FQNEAQ. The CDR3 extends over 16 amino acids. The CDR3 nucleotides are TGTGCCAGCAGCCCCTCGCCGGGACTAGCTACAGATACGCAGTATTTT. It translates to CASSPSPGLATDTQYF.

V gene TRBV9 combines with J gene TRBJ1-4; 10 bases fit TRBD1. CDR3 length equals 14 residues. The germline V gene has CDR1 SGDLS and CDR2 YYNGEE. The trim removed 4 bases at V and 6 bases at J, leaving 3 bases unmatched. The DNA of the CDR3 is TGTGCCAGCAGCCACGGGACAGGGGATGAAAAACTGTTTTTT. This sequence encodes CASSHGTGDEKLFF.

The chain has TRBV3-1 (or the pseudogene TRBV3-2) and TRBJ1-5, with 8 bases aligning to TRBD1. Germline CDR1 LGHDT, CDR2 YNNKEL (reference sequence). V gave up 3 bases and J gave up 8 bases; unmatched junction bases: 6. This CDR3 comprises 14 residues. This CDR3 reads CASSQKQGVKPQHF. The CDR3 bases are TGTGCCAGCAGCCAGAAACAGGGGGTGAAGCCCCAGCATTTT.

V gene TRBV5-6 combines with J gene TRBJ1-5; 7 nucleotides match TRBD1. The CDR3 is made up of 16 amino acids. Germline-derived CDR1 and CDR2 are SGHDT and YYEEEE. V lost 2 bases, J lost 1 base, and 6 bases stayed unmatched. The CDR3 DNA follows: TGTGCCAGCAGCTTTCGACAGGGAACCAGCAATCAGCCCCAGCATTTT. Its translation: CASSFRQGTSNQPQHF.

The chain employs TRBV13 and TRBJ1-5, with no clear D. Looked up from germline, CDR1 is PRHDT and CDR2 is FYEKMQ (reference sequence). The CDR3 is 14 residues long. The V end was cut by 5 bases, the J end by 4 bases, with 12 bases between. The CDR3 protein is CASSTRENNQPQHF. Written as DNA, the CDR3 is TGTGCCAGCAGCACGCGGGAGAATAATCAGCCCCAGCATTTT.

The chain carries TRBV7-9 and TRBJ2-1, with TRBD1 identical over 7 bases. Trimming at V came to 5 bases and at J to 1 base, leaving 5 bases not matched to a gene. Germline V gene sequence: CDR1 SEHNR, CDR2 FQNEAQ (reference sequence). The CDR3 contains 15 residues. CDR3 bases: TGTGCCAGCAGCATACAGGGGTTATCCTACAATGAGCAGTTCTTC. Residues: CASSIQGLSYNEQFF. Supplemented by reference TRBV7-9 and TRBJ2-1, the full variable domain reads DTGVSQNPRHKITKRGQNVTFRCDPISEHNRLYWYRQTLGQGPEFLTYFQNEAQLEKSRLLSDRFSAERPKGSFSTLEIQRTEQGDSAMYLCASSIQGLSYNEQFFGPGTRLTVL.

This clone has a single count. The rearrangement joins TRBV2 to TRBJ2-7; 9 positions agree with TRBD1. V shed 6 bases, J shed 3 bases, and the junction held 6 bases outside the gene matches. The CDR3 is 14 residues long. The germline V gene has CDR1 SNHLY and CDR2 FYNNEI. CDR3 nucleotides: TGTGCCAGCAGGACCACAGGGGGCGTCTACGAGCAGTACTTC. It codes for CASRTTGGVYEQYF.

The rearrangement links TRBV11-3 to TRBJ2-1, with TRBD2 matching 13 bases. The germline gives CDR1 SGHNT, CDR2 YENEEA. The CDR3 covers 16 residues. Losses at the gene ends were 3 bases for V and 3 bases for J; bases not matched to a gene: 2. Written as DNA, the CDR3 is TGTGCCAGCAGCTTGGGGACTAGCGGGATCTACAATGAGCAGTTCTTC. This gives the protein CASSLGTSGIYNEQFF.

The rearrangement links TRBV29-1 to TRBJ2-5; D is unresolved. The CDR3 is made up of 13 amino acids. Germline V lookup: CDR1 SQVTM, CDR2 ANQGSEA. V shed 4 bases and J shed 2 bases, with 11 bases lying between them. The CDR3 coding sequence is TGCAGCGTTGGATACACATTACAAGAGACCCAGTACTTC. The encoded protein is CSVGYTLQETQYF.

This chain joins TRBV5-1 and TRBJ2-7; D is perhaps TRBD1 (6 bases). The CDR3 contains 14 residues. The germline V gene encodes CDR1 SGHRS and CDR2 YFSETQ. With 0 bases removed from V and 4 bases from J, the gap between germline ends came to 11 bases. The CDR3 DNA is TGCGCCAGCAGCTTGGACAGGGATTGGTACGAGCAGTACTTC. Translation gives CASSLDRDWYEQYF. Combining the CDR3 with reference TRBV5-1 and TRBJ2-7 gives the whole variable domain KAGVTQTPRYLIKTRGQQVTLSCSPISGHRSVSWYQQTPGQGLQFLFEYFSETQRNKGNFPGRFSGRQFSNSRSEMNVSTLELGDSALYLCASSLDRDWYEQYFGPGTRLTVT.

The J gene is TRBJ2-3, the V gene TRBV15; D remains ambiguous. Trimming cost V 2 bases and J 3 bases, with 3 bases left between them. Germline lookup yields CDR1 LNHNV and CDR2 YYDKDF (reference sequence). The CDR3 is 12 amino acids. The CDR3 DNA reads TGTGCCACCAGCAGACATACAGATACGCAGTATTTT. This translates into CATSRHTDTQYF.

This clone was counted a few times. The V gene is TRBV25-1, the J gene TRBJ1-6, with a possible D match to TRBD1 (6 bases). Germline CDR1 reads MGHDK; CDR2 reads SYGVNS. The germline V and J ends were trimmed by 6 bases and 8 bases, with 20 bases remaining between them. The CDR3 runs 16 residues. The CDR3 DNA sequence: TGTGCCAGCAGCAACAGGGAAGCCTCCAGGGATTCACCCCTCCACTTT. Its protein is CASSNREASRDSPLHF.

This clone was observed a handful of times. The chain carries TRBV9 and TRBJ2-7; a weak D match, TRBD2 (6 bases). This CDR3 is 14 amino acids long. With 2 bases removed from V and 4 bases from J, the gap between germline ends came to 13 bases. The germline gives CDR1 SGDLS, CDR2 YYNGEE. The CDR3 is CASSVGTLPYEQYF. Written as DNA, the CDR3 is TGTGCCAGCAGCGTCGGGACTTTGCCGTACGAGCAGTACTTC.

V and J are TRBV10-3 and TRBJ2-7; 12 bases align to TRBD1. V lost 4 bases, J lost 1 base, and 2 bases stayed unmatched. The germline gives CDR1 ENHRY, CDR2 SYGVKD. The length of the CDR3 is 15 residues. Here the CDR3 reads CAISGGQGASYEQYF. Here the CDR3 DNA reads TGTGCCATCAGTGGGGGACAGGGGGCGTCCTACGAGCAGTACTTC.

V is TRBV5-1 and J is TRBJ2-1, with 7 bases that match TRBD2. Unmatched junction bases numbered 4, after V lost 4 bases and J lost 6 bases. The CDR3 consists of 13 residues. In germline, CDR1 is SGHRS, CDR2 YFSETQ. CDR3 residues: CASSATGGNEQFF. The CDR3 nucleotides read TGCGCCAGCAGCGCAACGGGGGGCAATGAGCAGTTCTTC.

As concerns this clone: The identical CDR3 is also encoded by other nucleotide sequences in the sample. The chain recombines TRBV27 with TRBJ1-1, with TRBD1 as a possible D gene (6 bases). V was clipped by 2 bases and J by 0 bases, with 7 bases between them. The germline V gene encodes CDR1 MNHEY and CDR2 SMNVEV (reference sequence). The CDR3 loop spans 14 amino acids. The CDR3 DNA sequence: TGTGCCAGCAGTTTAAGGGGGATGAACACTGAAGCTTTCTTT. It is translated as CASSLRGMNTEAFF.

The chain joins TRBV19 to TRBJ2-2; the match to TRBD2 covers 15 bases. Germline CDR1 LNHDA, CDR2 SQIVND (reference sequence). The CDR3 covers 17 residues. The J segment lost 8 bases and the V segment lost 1 base, leaving 5 bases of the junction unmatched. The CDR3 is CASSIGPGLAGGGELFF. CDR3 sequence (DNA): TGTGCCAGTAGTATAGGACCTGGACTAGCGGGAGGGGGGGAGCTGTTTTTT.